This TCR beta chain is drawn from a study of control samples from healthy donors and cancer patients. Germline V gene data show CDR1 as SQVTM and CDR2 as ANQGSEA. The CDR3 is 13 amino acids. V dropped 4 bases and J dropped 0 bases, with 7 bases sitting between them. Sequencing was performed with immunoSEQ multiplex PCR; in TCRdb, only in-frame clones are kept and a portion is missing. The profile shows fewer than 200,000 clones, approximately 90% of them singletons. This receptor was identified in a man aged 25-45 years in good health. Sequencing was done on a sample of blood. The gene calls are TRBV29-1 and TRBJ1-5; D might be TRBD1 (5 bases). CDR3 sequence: CSVVGDSNQPQHF. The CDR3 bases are TGCAGCGTTGTGGGGGATAGCAATCAGCCCCAGCATTTT.